One and the same sample provided the 16 T cell receptor beta chains below, sequenced in a study of blood T cell repertoires in COVID-19. TCRdb keeps only in-frame clones here, not all; method: immunoSEQ multiplex PCR. The sample contains 200,000 to 250,000 clones, over 60% of which appear only once. Sequencing was performed on peripheral blood. These receptor sequences come from an older woman with acute or convalescent COVID-19.

This clone was seen only a few times. This chain uses TRBV28 with TRBJ1-4, with 7 bases that match TRBD1. Germline assignment: CDR1 MDHEN and CDR2 SYDVKM. This CDR3 is 14 amino acids long. V was pared by 3 bases and J by 7 bases, with 5 bases of the junction left unmatched. In DNA form, the CDR3 reads TGTGCCAGCAGTTTCAGGGGGAGGTCTGAAAAACTGTTTTTT. Protein sequence: CASSFRGRSEKLFF. Variable domain in full (rest from reference TRBV28 and TRBJ1-4): DVKVTQSSRYLVKRTGEKVFLECVQDMDHENMFWYRQDPGLGLRLIYFSYDVKMKEKGDIPEGYSVSREKKERFSLILESASTNQTSMYLCASSFRGRSEKLFFGSGTQLSVL.

The chain couples TRBV6-2 or TRBV6-3 to TRBJ1-6; TRBD1 might be the D (5 bases). The length of the CDR3 is 15 residues. From germline, CDR1 is MNHEY and CDR2 SVGEGT. The V end lost 6 bases, the J end lost 7 bases, and 16 bases lay between the germline ends. Here the CDR3 reads CASSDQDIRNSPLHF. The CDR3 DNA reads TGTGCCAGCAGCGACCAGGACATTCGGAATTCACCCCTCCACTTT.

The CDR3: CASSSGLSGNTIYF. The CDR3 DNA is TGTGCCAGCAGCTCAGGGCTCTCTGGAAACACCATATATTTT. The chain recombines TRBV7-9 with TRBJ1-3, with D tentatively TRBD1 (5 bases). CDR3 size: 14 residues. V was trimmed by 4 bases and J by 0 bases, leaving 7 bases between them. Germline CDR1 is SEHNR and CDR2 is FQNEAQ (reference sequence).

The J gene is TRBJ1-3, the V gene TRBV7-9; 9 bases match TRBD1. Germline assignment: CDR1 SEHNR and CDR2 FQNEAQ (reference sequence). The V gene end was trimmed by 5 bases and the J gene end by 8 bases; junction bases not matched to a gene: 7. The CDR3 has 14 amino acids. As DNA, the CDR3 is TGTGCCAGCAGCCCCGGACAGGGGCTACACACCATATATTTT. It is translated as CASSPGQGLHTIYF.

DNA for the CDR3: TGTGCCTCCACTCAGGGGCAGGGGTACACTGAAGCTTTCTTT. Amino acids: CASTQGQGYTEAFF. V usage is TRBV30 and J usage is TRBJ1-1; D may be TRBD1 (6 bases). The germline CDR1 and CDR2 sequences are GTSNPN and SVGIG (reference sequence). The CDR3 loop spans 14 amino acids. The germline V and J ends were trimmed by 7 bases and 3 bases, with 18 bases remaining between them.

In its sample, this clone was seen once. The J gene is TRBJ2-5, the V gene TRBV28, with 11 bases aligning to TRBD1. The CDR3 loop spans 20 amino acids. From germline, CDR1 is MDHEN and CDR2 SYDVKM. J was trimmed by 4 bases and V by 5 bases; bases with no gene match: 21. CDR3 region: CASSPTPGQGDSLWGETQYF. The CDR3 nucleotides are TGTGCCAGCAGTCCCACCCCGGGACAGGGGGATTCCCTATGGGGAGAGACCCAGTACTTC. The variable domain in full, completed from reference TRBV28 and TRBJ2-5, reads DVKVTQSSRYLVKRTGEKVFLECVQDMDHENMFWYRQDPGLGLRLIYFSYDVKMKEKGDIPEGYSVSREKKERFSLILESASTNQTSMYLCASSPTPGQGDSLWGETQYFGPGTRLLVL.

The V call is TRBV6-1, the J call TRBJ1-4; D remains ambiguous. V was trimmed by 3 bases and J by 0 bases, leaving 8 bases between them. CDR3 length equals 15 residues. The germline V gene encodes CDR1 MNHNS and CDR2 SASEGT. The CDR3 sequence is CASSDHGATNEKLFF. As DNA, the CDR3 is TGTGCCAGCAGTGACCACGGTGCAACTAATGAAAAACTGTTTTTT.

The rearrangement joins TRBV6-1 to TRBJ1-2; TRBD1 aligns across 7 bases. Trimming at V came to 2 bases and at J to 4 bases, leaving 7 bases not matched to a gene. CDR3 length: 15 residues. Germline CDR1 MNHNS, CDR2 SASEGT. For the CDR3, the DNA is TGTGCCAGCAGTGAAACATGGGCAGGGGGCTATGGCTACACCTTC. It encodes CASSETWAGGYGYTF.

This sequence joins TRBV19 and TRBJ2-3; a weak D match, TRBD1 (7 bases). The length of the CDR3 is 22 residues. V shed 0 bases and J shed 4 bases, with 32 bases lying between them. Germline V CDR1 and CDR2: LNHDA, SQIVND (reference sequence). The CDR3 DNA sequence: TGTGCCAGTAGTATAGATGCCGGACAGGTGCGAGGGCTAGCGACTCTATCAGATACGCAGTATTTT. This codes for CASSIDAGQVRGLATLSDTQYF.

CDR3 protein: CASIGQGYEQYF. DNA for the CDR3: TGTGCCAGCATAGGGCAGGGGTACGAGCAGTACTTC. The chain carries TRBV28 and TRBJ2-7; TRBD1 might be the D (6 bases). CDR3 length: 12 residues. In germline, CDR1 is MDHEN, CDR2 SYDVKM. Trimming stripped 7 bases from V and 4 bases from J, with 11 bases between.

The chain couples TRBV11-2 to TRBJ2-7; 12 nucleotides match TRBD2. Germline loops: CDR1 SGHAT, CDR2 FQNNGV. The V gene end was trimmed by 4 bases and the J gene end by 4 bases; junction bases not matched to a gene: 17. The CDR3 totals 19 residues. The CDR3 DNA reads as TGTGCCAGCAGCTCAAGACCCGTTGGGGACGGACTAGCGGGATACGAGCAGTACTTC. Protein sequence: CASSSRPVGDGLAGYEQYF.

The J gene is TRBJ2-7, the V gene TRBV6-6; TRBD1 matches 7 bases. In germline, CDR1 is MNHNY, CDR2 SVGAGI (reference sequence). CDR3 length: 15 amino acids. Germline trimming cut 8 bases from V and 0 bases from J; bases unmatched to any gene: 10. CDR3 DNA: TGTGCCAGCGGATCCGGACAGGTCGTCTCCTACGAGCAGTACTTC. Amino acid sequence: CASGSGQVVSYEQYF.

This clone has just a few counts. This chain links TRBV5-5 with TRBJ1-2; D may be TRBD1 (6 bases). Germline CDR1 is SGHKS and CDR2 is YYEKEE (reference sequence). This CDR3 has 12 amino acids. The V end was cut by 4 bases, the J end by 2 bases, with 6 bases between. The CDR3 protein is CASSGQNYGYTF. The CDR3, as DNA: TGTGCCAGCAGCGGACAGAACTATGGCTACACCTTC.

This chain links TRBV5-1 with TRBJ2-1; no clear D. Trimming took 0 bases from V and 0 from J, leaving 10 bases between them. The CDR3 is 16 residues long. The germline gives CDR1 SGHRS, CDR2 YFSETQ. The DNA for the CDR3 is TGCGCCAGCAGCTTGGGGGCGACCAGCTCCTACAATGAGCAGTTCTTC. It codes for CASSLGATSSYNEQFF.

A few counts support this clone. The chain combines TRBV10-3 with TRBJ2-3; weak D call: TRBD2 (6 bases). Germline V gene sequence: CDR1 ENHRY, CDR2 SYGVKD. Trimming stripped 4 bases from V and 4 bases from J, with 15 bases between. The CDR3 contains 15 residues. The CDR3 protein is CAISVIWEVADTQYF. CDR3 coding DNA: TGTGCCATCAGTGTAATTTGGGAGGTTGCAGATACGCAGTATTTT.

The rearrangement links TRBV6-5 to TRBJ2-1; tentative D call: TRBD1 (6 bases). The ends were cut back, 4 bases at V and 7 bases at J, with 17 bases in the middle. The CDR3 sequence is 15 residues long. Germline CDR1 MNHEY, CDR2 SVGAGI. CDR3 in DNA: TGTGCCAGCAGTTCCGGGACAAACTTTATGAATGAGCAGTTCTTC. Protein: CASSSGTNFMNEQFF.